The present T cell receptor beta chain was sequenced within a study of shared clonotypes between healthy human individuals. Notes on the study in general: Large depth notwithstanding, sorted-subset sequencing proved incomplete by rarefaction. Across subsets, estimated richness was generally greater for naive than for memory populations.

CD45RO-negative cells were positively selected for CCR7, leaving out terminally differentiated effector memory CD45RA+ cells. J was trimmed by 4 bases and V by 2 bases; bases with no gene match: 7. Per the germline V gene, CDR1 is SGHTA and CDR2 is FQGTGA. This CDR3 region has 15 residues. In the case of this clone: The target antigen is unknown.

Every immunoSEQ plate was one replicate of a subset's evenly spread DNA. Authors' data handling: ImmunoSEQ only sent back junction sequences with no quality scores, so filtering was done differently. The assay was immunoSEQ multiplex PCR, and TCRdb's table has in-frame clones only and misses some. V and J calls and clone size come straight from that table; D and trimming were deduced from the DNA. The data contain about 2 million clones, 85% to 95% of them singletons. The V gene is TRBV7-3, the J gene TRBJ2-7, with TRBD1 matching over 8 bases. The receptor was derived from a man aged 18 to 30 in good health. Sequenced input: naive CD8+ T cells sorted from blood. CDR3 sequence: CASSLSPGQGYEQYF. DNA for the CDR3: TGTGCCAGCAGCTTATCCCCCGGACAGGGTTACGAGCAGTACTTC.